This TCR beta chain was found in a study of blood T cell repertoires in COVID-19. Across the study: The United States, Italy and Spain were the sources of the acute and convalescent COVID-19 samples. From T cells, B-cell-depleted T cells, or PBMCs came the material, which was cDNA or gDNA.

The CDR3 covers 14 residues. The germline V gene encodes CDR1 MNHEY and CDR2 SVGEGT. V shed 5 bases and J shed 3 bases, with 10 bases lying between them. Assay: immunoSEQ multiplex PCR; the TCRdb copy retains only in-frame clones and omits some. The sample has about 270,000 clones, 85% to 90% seen once. Participant age was roughly 18 to 95 years, and participants resided in 24 US areas. Cohort allocation depended upon clinical history that participants reported. This clonotype was obtained from a woman in her 30s with acute COVID-19. V is TRBV6-2 or TRBV6-3 and J is TRBJ2-2; D gene uncertain. The sequenced material came from PBMCs or T cells enriched from blood (not recorded which). DNA for the CDR3: TGTGCCAGCAGTACCGGTACCCACACCGGGGAGCTGTTTTTT. Amino acid sequence: CASSTGTHTGELFF.